Each of the 25 T cell receptor beta chains below was sequenced from the same sample in a study of T cell responses to AZD1222 COVID-19 vaccine. TCRdb's copy holds only in-frame clones and misses some; the assay was immunoSEQ multiplex PCR. The data hold 80,000 to 130,000 clones, with around nine tenths observed a single time. This specimen was peripheral blood, taken on day 0 of AZD1222 vaccination. The receptors were sampled from an adult in good health.

The chain couples TRBV5-4 to TRBJ2-3; 8 bases are a match to TRBD1. Trimming cost V 0 bases and J 1 base; bases outside gene matches: 4. CDR3 length: 16 residues. From germline, CDR1 is SGHNT and CDR2 YYREEE (reference sequence). In nucleotides, the CDR3 is TGTGCCAGCAGCTTGGCCAGGGGGCGAGGCACAGATACGCAGTATTTT. The encoded protein is CASSLARGRGTDTQYF.

CDR3 bases: TGTGCCAGCAGCTTCCAGACAGGGGGCTCTGGAAACACCATATATTTT. It codes for CASSFQTGGSGNTIYF. The genes are TRBV7-2 and TRBJ1-3; TRBD1 matches at 9 bases. With V trimmed by 3 bases and J by 0 bases, 3 bases remained unmatched. Germline V lookup: CDR1 SGHTA, CDR2 FQGNSA. This CDR3 spans 16 amino acids.

This chain links TRBV7-8 with TRBJ1-4; D is perhaps TRBD1 (5 bases). V dropped 2 bases and J dropped 8 bases, with 15 bases sitting between them. The germline CDR1 and CDR2 sequences are SGHVS and FQNEAQ. CDR3 length: 15 residues. The CDR3 nucleotides are TGTGCCAGCAGCTTACGGGCAGGGAGGAACGAAAAACTGTTTTTT. It yields the protein CASSLRAGRNEKLFF.

The chain links TRBV7-2 to TRBJ1-1; D gene ambiguous. Germline-derived CDR1 and CDR2 are SGHTA and FQGNSA. Trimming pared 0 bases from V and 1 base from J, leaving 9 bases between. The CDR3 contains 15 residues. CDR3 sequence reads: CASSLARAANTEAFF. The CDR3 DNA sequence: TGTGCCAGCAGCTTAGCTAGGGCAGCGAACACTGAAGCTTTCTTT.

The chain couples TRBV6-5 to TRBJ1-2; TRBD1 aligns across 9 bases. Germline V gene lookup returns CDR1 MNHEY and CDR2 SVGAGI. The CDR3 sequence is 15 residues long. V was clipped by 7 bases and J by 6 bases; unmatched bases: 12. This CDR3 is CASNTQGQGWNGYTF. Written as DNA, the CDR3 is TGTGCCAGCAACACCCAGGGACAGGGATGGAATGGCTACACCTTC.

This rearrangement joins TRBV7-8 to TRBJ1-2, with a weak D call TRBD1 (6 bases). The CDR3 runs 18 residues. Between the trimmed V and J ends, which lost 0 bases and 1 base, there was a span of 18 bases. The V gene's germline CDR1 is SGHVS and CDR2 FQNEAQ. The CDR3 coding sequence is TGTGCCAGCAGCTTAGCTTTGGGGGGCAGGGTGGGTAACTATGGCTACACCTTC. It specifies CASSLALGGRVGNYGYTF.

The CDR3 nucleotides are TGCAGCGTTGACCCCCCCGGGACAGGGATTGGCTACACCTTC. The encoded protein is CSVDPPGTGIGYTF. This chain connects TRBV29-1 to TRBJ1-2, with 9 bases fitting TRBD1. The V gene's germline CDR1 is SQVTM and CDR2 ANQGSEA. This CDR3 comprises 14 residues. Trimming removed 3 bases from V and 7 bases from J; junction bases left unmatched: 9.

DNA of the CDR3: TGTGCCAGCAGCTCCCTAGCGGGGTGGAGCACTGAAGCTTTCTTT. This translates into CASSSLAGWSTEAFF. V is TRBV9 and J is TRBJ1-1, with D unclear. V lost 4 bases, J lost 4 bases, and 17 bases lay in between. The germline V gene encodes CDR1 SGDLS and CDR2 YYNGEE. This CDR3 contains 15 residues.

The gene calls are TRBV3-1 (or the pseudogene TRBV3-2) and TRBJ2-6; weak D call: TRBD2 (5 bases). V shed 3 bases and J shed 4 bases, with 13 bases lying between them. The germline V gene encodes CDR1 LGHDT and CDR2 YNNKEL (reference sequence). CDR3 length: 16 residues. CDR3 sequence: CASSHIWASGANVLTF. CDR3 nucleotide sequence: TGTGCCAGCAGCCATATATGGGCTAGCGGGGCCAACGTCCTGACTTTC.

This sequence joins TRBV6-1 and TRBJ2-1, with TRBD1 matching 7 bases. This CDR3 spans 16 amino acids. Looked up from germline, CDR1 is MNHNS and CDR2 is SASEGT. The J segment lost 4 bases and the V segment lost 4 bases, leaving 10 bases of the junction unmatched. The CDR3 coding sequence is TGTGCCAGCAGTGGGGAGACAGGGATTGTGTACAATGAGCAGTTCTTC. Translated, it gives CASSGETGIVYNEQFF.

This clone was seen just once. The rearrangement joins TRBV18 to TRBJ2-7; D possibly corresponds to TRBD2 (6 bases). Trimming stripped 1 base from V and 4 bases from J, with 11 bases between. Germline CDR1 and CDR2: KGHSH and LQKENI. This CDR3 spans 14 amino acids. CDR3 sequence reads: CASSPQEGRYEQYF. In DNA form, the CDR3 reads TGTGCCAGCTCACCACAAGAGGGGAGGTACGAGCAGTACTTC.

The chain has TRBV3-1 (or the pseudogene TRBV3-2) and TRBJ2-3, with 10 bases lining up with TRBD2. V gave up 0 bases and J gave up 7 bases; unmatched junction bases: 13. The CDR3 has 18 amino acids. Germline CDR1 is LGHDT and CDR2 is YNNKEL (reference sequence). The CDR3 nucleotides read TGTGCCAGCAGCCAAGAGTATAGCGGGGGGCTAGGGATAAATACGCAGTATTTT. Its translation is CASSQEYSGGLGINTQYF.

This chain links TRBV6-2 or TRBV6-3 with TRBJ1-5; D remains ambiguous. This CDR3 region has 13 residues. Germline V gene lookup returns CDR1 MNHEY and CDR2 SVGEGT. The V end lost 0 bases, the J end lost 7 bases, and 7 bases lay between the germline ends. This CDR3 reads CASSYSGEQPQHF. Here the CDR3 DNA reads TGTGCCAGCAGTTACTCCGGGGAACAGCCCCAGCATTTT.

This chain connects TRBV18 to TRBJ1-5; D is uncertain. Germline CDR1 reads KGHSH; CDR2 reads LQKENI. This CDR3 comprises 13 residues. Trimming left V 3 bases short and J 5 bases short, with 8 bases between. The CDR3 DNA reads as TGTGCCAGCTCACCTGGACGTGATCAGCCCCAGCATTTT. It translates to CASSPGRDQPQHF.

This chain joins TRBV9 and TRBJ2-1; 7 nucleotides agree with TRBD1. Germline V gene data show CDR1 as SGDLS and CDR2 as YYNGEE. The ends lost 4 bases at V and 0 bases at J; junction bases unmatched: 7. This CDR3 comprises 16 residues. The CDR3 protein is CASSPTGISSYNEQFF. The DNA for the CDR3 is TGTGCCAGCAGCCCGACAGGGATCAGCTCCTACAATGAGCAGTTCTTC.

The chain is built from TRBV6-4 and TRBJ2-2; perhaps TRBD2 as D (5 bases). The CDR3 is 16 amino acids. The ends were cut back, 5 bases at V and 1 base at J, with 14 bases in the middle. From germline, CDR1 is MRHNA and CDR2 SNTAGT. The CDR3 DNA is TGTGCCAGCAGTCTAACCGGGAACCTGAACACCGGGGAGCTGTTTTTT. This sequence encodes CASSLTGNLNTGELFF.

This chain uses TRBV3-1 (or the pseudogene TRBV3-2) with TRBJ2-3, with TRBD2 matching over 10 bases. Germline V gives CDR1 LGHDT, CDR2 YNNKEL (reference sequence). Trimming cost V 0 bases and J 2 bases; bases outside gene matches: 5. The CDR3 is 17 amino acids. CDR3: CASSQERSGGSTDTQYF. CDR3 nucleotides: TGTGCCAGCAGCCAAGAACGTAGCGGGGGGTCCACAGATACGCAGTATTTT.

The chain links TRBV19 to TRBJ1-1, with D possibly being TRBD1 (6 bases). The CDR3 has 14 residues. Germline V gene lookup returns CDR1 LNHDA and CDR2 SQIVND (reference sequence). V shed 4 bases and J shed 5 bases, with 14 bases lying between them. The CDR3 here is CASSTQGLLTEAFF. The CDR3 DNA sequence: TGTGCCAGTAGTACGCAGGGGTTACTAACTGAAGCTTTCTTT.

This clone appeared a single time. V gene TRBV7-2 combines with J gene TRBJ2-7, with TRBD1 matching over 9 bases. In germline, CDR1 is SGHTA, CDR2 FQGNSA. V was pared by 5 bases and J by 5 bases, with 7 bases of the junction left unmatched. The CDR3 spans 14 residues. CDR3 sequence reads: CASSQGQGRDEQYF. In DNA, the CDR3 is TGTGCCAGCAGCCAGGGACAGGGCAGGGACGAGCAGTACTTC.

V usage is TRBV12-3 or TRBV12-4 and J usage is TRBJ1-2, with 7 bases matching TRBD1. V was pared by 8 bases and J by 4 bases, with 4 bases of the junction left unmatched. The CDR3 extends over 12 amino acids. The DNA for the CDR3 is TGTGCCAGCCTAGGGACAGCCTATGGCTACACCTTC. It is translated as CASLGTAYGYTF.

This clone was detected only once. This sequence joins TRBV5-1 and TRBJ2-1; D possibly corresponds to TRBD2 (5 bases). The CDR3 sequence is 19 residues long. CDR1 and CDR2 (germline): SGHRS, YFSETQ. Trimming shortened V by 0 bases and J by 9 bases, and 28 bases separated the two germline ends. Here the CDR3 reads CASSLGYSDNSVVVGEQFF. The CDR3 coding sequence is TGCGCCAGCAGCTTGGGGTACAGTGATAATAGCGTAGTTGTGGGTGAGCAGTTCTTC.

This chain links TRBV24-1 with TRBJ2-1, with D perhaps matching TRBD1 or TRBD2 (5 bases each). V shed 4 bases and J shed 8 bases, with 20 bases lying between them. Germline V gene sequence: CDR1 KGHDR, CDR2 SFDVKD. The CDR3 is made up of 16 amino acids. The CDR3 protein is CATSDDKGTRYDEQFF. The CDR3 nucleotides are TGTGCCACCAGTGACGATAAGGGGACCCGGTACGATGAGCAGTTCTTC.

The rearrangement joins TRBV6-2 or TRBV6-3 to TRBJ2-4, with 7 bases identical to TRBD1. The CDR3 has 12 amino acids. Germline V gene data show CDR1 as MNHEY and CDR2 as SVGEGT. The V and J ends lost 6 bases and 10 bases, in that order; junction bases with no gene match: 6. In nucleotides, the CDR3 is TGTGCCAGCAGCCTCACACAGGGGATTCAGTACTTC. It yields the protein CASSLTQGIQYF.

The CDR3 protein is CASSELGTSTYEQYF. The CDR3 DNA follows: TGTGCCAGCAGTGAACTGGGGACCTCGACCTACGAGCAGTACTTC. The gene calls are TRBV2 and TRBJ2-7; possibly TRBD1 or TRBD2 for D (5 bases each). In germline, CDR1 is SNHLY, CDR2 FYNNEI. V lost 2 bases and J lost 2, with 13 bases in between. The CDR3 is made up of 15 amino acids. The whole variable domain, remainder taken from reference TRBV2 and TRBJ2-7, is EPEVTQTPSHQVTQMGQEVILRCVPISNHLYFYWYRQILGQKVEFLVSFYNNEISEKSEIFDDQFSVERPDGSNFTLKIRSTKLEDSAMYFCASSELGTSTYEQYFGPGTRLTVT.

V and J are TRBV6-5 and TRBJ1-5; 8 nucleotides match TRBD1. The length of the CDR3 is 15 residues. V lost 6 bases, J lost 6 bases, and 10 bases stayed unmatched. CDR1 and CDR2 from the germline V gene are MNHEY and SVGAGI. CDR3 bases: TGTGCCAGCAGGGGGGCACAGGGGGAGGGTCAGCCCCAGCATTTT. Translation gives CASRGAQGEGQPQHF.